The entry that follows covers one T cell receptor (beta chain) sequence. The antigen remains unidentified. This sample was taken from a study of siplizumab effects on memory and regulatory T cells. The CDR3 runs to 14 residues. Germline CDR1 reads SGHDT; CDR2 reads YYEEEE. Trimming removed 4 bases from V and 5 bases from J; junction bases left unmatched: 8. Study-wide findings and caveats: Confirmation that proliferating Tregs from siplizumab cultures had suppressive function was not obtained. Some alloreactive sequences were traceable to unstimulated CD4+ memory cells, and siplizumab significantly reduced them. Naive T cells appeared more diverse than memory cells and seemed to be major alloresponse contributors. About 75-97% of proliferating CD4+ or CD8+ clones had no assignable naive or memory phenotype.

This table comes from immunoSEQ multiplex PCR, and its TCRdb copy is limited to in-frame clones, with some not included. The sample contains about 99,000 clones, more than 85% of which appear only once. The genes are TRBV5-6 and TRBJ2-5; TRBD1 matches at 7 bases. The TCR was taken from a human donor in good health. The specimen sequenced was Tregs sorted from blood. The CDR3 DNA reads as TGTGCCAGCAGCGTCCCAGGGGGTCGGGAGACCCAGTACTTC. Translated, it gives CASSVPGGRETQYF.